This is a list of T cell receptor beta chains from one sample in a study of T-cell reconstitution after alpha-beta-depleted transplantation in children. TCRdb re-analysed the PCR reads in MiXCR, keeping a single row per CDR3 protein. The sample has some 300,000 distinct CDR3 sequences, around 10% seen once. Sequencing used PBMCs from the stem cell graft donor, obtained from the stem cell graft. These receptors originate from a human donor who donated a stem cell graft to a child with acute lymphoblastic leukemia. Both conserved end residues are part of each CDR3. A D gene is named only where the DNA matches it firmly. Size tells how often a clone was seen (once, few, many) or the class of an expanded clone, and some rows leave it out.

D	J	length	size	V	CDR3	DNA
TRBD2	TRBJ2-1	16	-	TRBV5-1	CASSFKWEGVGDEQFF	TGCGCCAGCAGTTTTAAGTGGGAGGGCGTCGGGGATGAGCAGTTCTTC
TRBD1	TRBJ2-7	14	-	TRBV12-3/TRBV12-4	CASSLRTGDYEQYF	TGTGCCAGCAGTCTACGGACAGGGGACTACGAGCAGTACTTC
TRBD1	TRBJ2-7	14	few	TRBV6-1	CASRDRDRGREQYF	TGTGCCAGCAGGGACCGGGACAGGGGGCGCGAGCAGTACTTC
TRBD2	TRBJ2-1	16	few	TRBV20-1	CSARDLIAGSYNEQFF	TGCAGTGCTAGAGACTTAATAGCGGGTTCCTACAATGAGCAGTTCTTC
-	TRBJ1-2	13	few	TRBV20-1	CSAGGVRSYGYTF	TGCAGTGCCGGGGGGGTCAGGAGCTATGGCTACACCTTC
TRBD1	TRBJ2-7	16	-	TRBV7-9	CASSDGTGLSSYEQYF	TGTGCCAGCAGCGACGGGACAGGCCTATCCTCCTACGAGCAGTACTTC
-	TRBJ2-4	18	-	TRBV5-5	CASSLGQGEVLAKNIQYF	TGTGCCAGCAGCTTGGGGCAGGGCGAGGTTTTAGCCAAAAACATTCAGTACTTC
-	TRBJ2-7	13	-	TRBV27	CASSAPGQSEQYF	TGTGCCAGCAGTGCTCCCGGACAGAGCGAGCAGTACTTC
-	TRBJ1-5	15	few	TRBV3-1	CASSQQGSNNQPQHF	TGTGCCAGCAGCCAACAGGGTTCAAATAATCAGCCCCAGCATTTT
-	TRBJ2-7	16	few	TRBV5-1	CASSPAAGADPGEQYF	TGCGCCAGCAGCCCGGCGGCGGGGGCCGACCCTGGGGAGCAGTACTTC
-	TRBJ2-2	15	-	TRBV7-9	CATQPGVPYTGELFF	TGTGCCACCCAACCCGGGGTGCCCTACACCGGGGAGCTGTTTTTT
TRBD1	TRBJ1-1	14	-	TRBV5-8	CASSFRDRGPEAFF	TGTGCCAGCAGCTTTCGGGACAGGGGTCCTGAAGCTTTCTTT
-	TRBJ2-5	14	few	TRBV7-9	CASNPSEARETQYF	TGTGCCAGCAACCCGTCGGAGGCAAGGGAGACCCAGTACTTC
-	TRBJ2-2	15	many	TRBV12-3/TRBV12-4	CASSLDTLGTGELFF	TGTGCCAGCAGTTTAGACACCCTAGGGACCGGGGAGCTGTTTTTT
-	TRBJ2-3	14	-	TRBV25-1	CASSGQGSADTQYF	TGTGCCAGCAGTGGCCAGGGGTCGGCAGATACGCAGTATTTT
-	TRBJ2-2	17	many	TRBV5-6	CASSLRLALRKTGELFF	TGTGCCAGCAGCTTGCGGCTAGCCCTACGGAAGACCGGGGAGCTGTTTTTT
-	TRBJ1-2	15	few	TRBV5-1	CASSPGREANYGYTF	TGCGCCAGCAGCCCAGGACGGGAGGCTAACTATGGCTACACCTTC
TRBD2	TRBJ2-3	18	-	TRBV4-2	CASSQEVGPGLATDTQYF	TGTGCCAGCAGCCAAGAAGTAGGGCCGGGACTAGCCACAGATACGCAGTATTTT
TRBD2	TRBJ2-1	14	few	TRBV2	CASTGSGSNHEQFF	TGTGCCAGCACTGGTAGCGGGAGTAATCATGAGCAGTTCTTC
TRBD2	TRBJ2-7	15	-	TRBV29-1	CSVKFGLAVDYEQYF	TGCAGCGTTAAGTTTGGACTAGCGGTTGACTACGAGCAGTACTTC
-	TRBJ2-7	13	-	TRBV4-2	CASSQDQGTEQYF	TGTGCCAGCAGCCAAGATCAGGGTACCGAGCAGTACTTC
TRBD1	TRBJ2-3	15	-	TRBV5-1	CASSLLTGDPDTQYF	TGCGCCAGCAGCTTGTTAACAGGGGACCCAGATACGCAGTATTTT
-	TRBJ2-2	17	-	TRBV12-3/TRBV12-4	CASSLGELLGGSGELFF	TGTGCCAGCAGTTTAGGCGAACTACTAGGAGGGTCCGGGGAGCTGTTTTTT
TRBD2	TRBJ2-1	18	-	TRBV27	CASSPVLIPSGRANEQFF	TGTGCCAGCAGTCCAGTTCTGATCCCTAGCGGGAGGGCGAATGAGCAGTTCTTC
-	TRBJ2-5	12	-	TRBV5-1	CASSTPRETQYF	TGCGCCAGCAGCACCCCTCGAGAGACCCAGTACTTC
-	TRBJ1-3	14	-	TRBV9	CASSAGDRGNTIYF	TGTGCCAGCAGCGCCGGTGACAGGGGAAACACCATATATTTT
TRBD1	TRBJ2-3	14	-	TRBV5-1	CASTIPTGTDTQYF	TGCGCCAGCACCATTCCGACAGGGACAGATACGCAGTATTTT
-	TRBJ2-1	14	few	TRBV15	CATSRRGRANEQFF	TGTGCCACCAGCAGGAGGGGCCGGGCCAATGAGCAGTTCTTC
TRBD1	TRBJ1-2	15	few	TRBV5-5	CASSLDGQDFYGYTF	TGTGCCAGCAGCTTGGACGGACAGGACTTCTACGGCTACACCTTC
-	TRBJ1-1	13	-	TRBV9	CASSVDEVSEAFF	TGTGCCAGCAGCGTAGATGAGGTCTCTGAAGCTTTCTTT
TRBD1	TRBJ2-3	14	-	TRBV12-3/TRBV12-4	CASTYTTGGDTQYF	TGTGCCAGCACCTATACAACAGGGGGAGATACGCAGTATTTT
-	TRBJ2-2	21	-	TRBV4-1	CASSQGTGVLDLTGNTGELFF	TGCGCCAGCAGCCAAGGGACTGGGGTATTAGACTTAACCGGGAACACCGGGGAGCTGTTTTTT
-	TRBJ2-3	14	many	TRBV4-1	CASSPRGYTDTQYF	TGCGCCAGCAGCCCCCGAGGCTACACAGATACGCAGTATTTT
TRBD1	TRBJ1-2	15	-	TRBV12-3/TRBV12-4	CASSFGRGATYGYTF	TGTGCCAGCAGTTTCGGCAGGGGGGCCACCTATGGCTACACCTTC
TRBD1	TRBJ1-5	15	-	TRBV27	CASSLEGTGNQPQHF	TGTGCCAGCAGTTTAGAGGGGACAGGGAATCAGCCCCAGCATTTT
-	TRBJ2-7	17	few	TRBV6-2/TRBV6-3	CASSAIEPPPHSYEQYF	TGTGCCAGCAGCGCGATCGAGCCCCCTCCCCACTCCTACGAGCAGTACTTC
TRBD2	TRBJ2-7	14	many	TRBV28	CASSSRGGSYEQYF	TGTGCCAGCAGCTCCCGGGGGGGGTCCTACGAGCAGTACTTC
TRBD2	TRBJ2-1	13	many	TRBV5-1	CASSLLAGSEQFF	TGCGCCAGCAGCTTGCTAGCGGGAAGTGAGCAGTTCTTC
TRBD2	TRBJ2-1	14	-	TRBV29-1	CSGTLADPYNEQFF	TGCAGCGGAACGCTAGCGGATCCCTACAATGAGCAGTTCTTC
-	TRBJ2-5	12	many	TRBV5-1	CASSFDQETQYF	TGCGCCAGCAGCTTTGACCAAGAGACCCAGTACTTC
TRBD1	TRBJ1-1	15	few	TRBV15	CATSREQGADTEAFF	TGTGCCACCAGCAGAGAACAGGGGGCGGACACTGAAGCTTTCTTT
-	TRBJ2-2	14	few	TRBV5-1	CASSTGTNTGELFF	TGCGCCAGCAGCACCGGGACGAACACCGGGGAGCTGTTTTTT
-	TRBJ2-5	13	many	TRBV5-1	CASNHLHQETQYF	TGCGCCAGCAATCACCTGCACCAAGAGACCCAGTACTTC
-	TRBJ1-5	13	many	TRBV12-3/TRBV12-4	CASSSQGNQPQHF	TGTGCCAGCAGTTCACAAGGCAATCAGCCCCAGCATTTT
TRBD1	TRBJ1-6	16	-	TRBV6-2/TRBV6-3	CASSYYRQGSNSPLHF	TGTGCCAGCAGTTACTACAGACAGGGAAGCAATTCACCCCTCCACTTT
-	TRBJ2-1	18	few	TRBV7-8	CASSLVFVVGGSYNEQFF	TGTGCCAGCAGCTTAGTTTTCGTTGTAGGGGGATCCTACAATGAGCAGTTCTTC
-	TRBJ1-1	14	-	TRBV11-2	CASSLVPGSAEAFF	TGTGCCAGCAGCTTAGTTCCGGGATCCGCTGAAGCTTTCTTT
-	TRBJ2-3	15	-	TRBV7-8	CASSLEESSTDTQYF	TGTGCCAGCAGCTTAGAGGAATCCAGCACAGATACGCAGTATTTT
-	TRBJ1-1	12	-	TRBV4-1	CASSREGQEAFF	TGCGCCAGCAGCCGAGAAGGACAGGAAGCTTTCTTT